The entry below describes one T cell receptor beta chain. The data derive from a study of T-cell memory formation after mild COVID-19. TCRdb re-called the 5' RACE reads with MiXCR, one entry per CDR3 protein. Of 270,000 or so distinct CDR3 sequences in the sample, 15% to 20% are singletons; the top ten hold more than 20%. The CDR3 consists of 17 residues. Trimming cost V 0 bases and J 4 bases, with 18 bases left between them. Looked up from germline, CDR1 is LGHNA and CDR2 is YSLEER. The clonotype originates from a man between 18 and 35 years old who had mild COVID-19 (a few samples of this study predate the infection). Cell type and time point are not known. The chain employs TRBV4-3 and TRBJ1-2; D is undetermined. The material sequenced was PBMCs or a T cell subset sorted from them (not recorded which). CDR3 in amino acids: CASSQDSDRRAPYGYTF. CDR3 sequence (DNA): TGCGCCAGCAGCCAAGATAGCGACCGGAGGGCCCCCTATGGCTACACCTTC.